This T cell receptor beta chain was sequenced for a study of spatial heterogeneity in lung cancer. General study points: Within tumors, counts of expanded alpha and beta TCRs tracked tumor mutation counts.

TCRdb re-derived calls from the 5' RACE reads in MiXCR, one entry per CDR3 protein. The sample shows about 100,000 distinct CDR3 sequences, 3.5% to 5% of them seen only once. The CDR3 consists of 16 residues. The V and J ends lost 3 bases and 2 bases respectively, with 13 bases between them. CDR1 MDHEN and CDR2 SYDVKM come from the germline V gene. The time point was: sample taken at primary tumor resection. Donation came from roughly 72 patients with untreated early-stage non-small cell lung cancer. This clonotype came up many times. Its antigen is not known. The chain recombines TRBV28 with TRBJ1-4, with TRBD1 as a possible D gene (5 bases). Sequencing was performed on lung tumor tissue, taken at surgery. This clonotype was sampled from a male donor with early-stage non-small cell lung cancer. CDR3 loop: CASSLGGGWTNEKLFF. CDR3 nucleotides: TGTGCCAGCAGTTTGGGGGGAGGATGGACTAATGAAAAACTGTTTTTT.